Listed below are T cell receptor beta chains from one sample, sequenced in a study of T cells after yellow fever vaccination. In TCRdb, the 5' RACE reads were re-called with MiXCR into one record per CDR3 protein. The sample contains 250,000 to 300,000 distinct CDR3 sequences, approximately 12% of which appear only once. This specimen consisted of CD4+ T cells sorted from PBMCs, obtained 45 days after the yellow fever booster vaccination. All receptors come from a man aged 25 to 40 who received the YFV17D yellow fever vaccine. CDR3s include the opening cysteine and the closing phenylalanine or tryptophan. Fields, in order: J gene, clone size, V gene, CDR3 length, D gene, CDR3 protein, CDR3 DNA. A D gene is named only where the DNA matches it firmly. Where a row states a size, it is once, few, many or the class of an expanded clone; other rows omit it.

j_call: TRBJ2-1; clone_size: .; v_call: TRBV5-1; cdr3_length: 13; d_call: TRBD2; cdr3_aa: CASSSGGGVEQFF; cdr3_nt: TGCGCCAGCAGCTCGGGAGGCGGGGTTGAGCAGTTCTTC
j_call: TRBJ2-2; clone_size: .; v_call: TRBV5-5; cdr3_length: 15; d_call: .; cdr3_aa: CASSLEEISTGELFF; cdr3_nt: TGTGCCAGCAGCTTGGAAGAGATCTCCACCGGGGAGCTGTTTTTT
j_call: TRBJ1-5; clone_size: few; v_call: TRBV7-2; cdr3_length: 13; d_call: .; cdr3_aa: CASSLWGAQPQHF; cdr3_nt: TGTGCCAGCAGCTTATGGGGGGCCCAGCCCCAGCATTTT
j_call: TRBJ2-1; clone_size: few; v_call: TRBV29-1; cdr3_length: 13; d_call: TRBD2; cdr3_aa: CSVDLTSGSYEFF; cdr3_nt: TGCAGCGTTGACCTAACTAGCGGGAGTTACGAGTTCTTC
j_call: TRBJ2-7; clone_size: few; v_call: TRBV15; cdr3_length: 16; d_call: .; cdr3_aa: CATSRGDRGPLVEQYF; cdr3_nt: TGTGCCACCAGCAGGGGAGACAGAGGACCTTTGGTCGAGCAGTACTTC
j_call: TRBJ1-6; clone_size: few; v_call: TRBV20-1; cdr3_length: 15; d_call: .; cdr3_aa: CSARGSGRVNSPLHF; cdr3_nt: TGCAGTGCTAGAGGGTCGGGGAGGGTTAATTCACCCCTCCACTTT
j_call: TRBJ1-2; clone_size: .; v_call: TRBV6-1; cdr3_length: 13; d_call: .; cdr3_aa: CASRGSVIYGYTF; cdr3_nt: TGTGCCAGCAGGGGTTCCGTAATATATGGCTACACCTTC
j_call: TRBJ2-2; clone_size: .; v_call: TRBV5-1; cdr3_length: 13; d_call: .; cdr3_aa: CASSLETTGELFF; cdr3_nt: TGCGCCAGCAGCTTGGAGACCACCGGGGAGCTGTTTTTT
j_call: TRBJ2-6; clone_size: .; v_call: TRBV11-2; cdr3_length: 18; d_call: TRBD2; cdr3_aa: CASSRQLAFGSGANVLTF; cdr3_nt: TGTGCCAGCAGCAGGCAACTAGCGTTCGGGTCTGGGGCCAACGTCCTGACTTTC
j_call: TRBJ2-7; clone_size: .; v_call: TRBV10-3; cdr3_length: 15; d_call: TRBD2; cdr3_aa: CAIRGTSGNSYEQYF; cdr3_nt: TGTGCCATCAGGGGGACTAGCGGAAACTCCTACGAGCAGTACTTC
j_call: TRBJ2-2; clone_size: few; v_call: TRBV20-1; cdr3_length: 16; d_call: .; cdr3_aa: CSARGGREWSTGELFF; cdr3_nt: TGCAGTGCTAGAGGGGGGCGGGAGTGGAGCACCGGGGAGCTGTTTTTT
j_call: TRBJ2-3; clone_size: few; v_call: TRBV9; cdr3_length: 15; d_call: TRBD1; cdr3_aa: CASSTGTATTDTQYF; cdr3_nt: TGTGCCAGCAGCACCGGGACAGCAACCACAGATACGCAGTATTTT
j_call: TRBJ1-4; clone_size: few; v_call: TRBV12-3/TRBV12-4; cdr3_length: 14; d_call: .; cdr3_aa: CASSLSATNEKLFF; cdr3_nt: TGTGCCAGCAGTCTCTCTGCAACTAATGAAAAACTGTTTTTT
j_call: TRBJ2-5; clone_size: .; v_call: TRBV29-1; cdr3_length: 14; d_call: .; cdr3_aa: CSVTPDVGFETQYF; cdr3_nt: TGCAGCGTGACCCCGGACGTAGGGTTTGAGACCCAGTACTTC
j_call: TRBJ2-7; clone_size: few; v_call: TRBV20-1; cdr3_length: 10; d_call: .; cdr3_aa: CSAYPYEQYF; cdr3_nt: TGCAGTGCCTATCCTTACGAGCAGTACTTC
j_call: TRBJ2-7; clone_size: many; v_call: TRBV18; cdr3_length: 15; d_call: TRBD1; cdr3_aa: CASSPRTGISYEQYF; cdr3_nt: TGTGCCAGCTCACCACGGACAGGAATTTCCTACGAGCAGTACTTC
j_call: TRBJ1-2; clone_size: few; v_call: TRBV11-2; cdr3_length: 16; d_call: .; cdr3_aa: CASSAYMYGGMSGYTF; cdr3_nt: TGTGCCAGCAGCGCCTATATGTACGGCGGAATGTCGGGCTACACCTTC
j_call: TRBJ1-1; clone_size: .; v_call: TRBV21-1; cdr3_length: 16; d_call: .; cdr3_aa: CASSSRGGHPDTEAFF; cdr3_nt: TGTGCCAGCAGCTCCAGGGGGGGACACCCGGACACTGAAGCTTTCTTT
j_call: TRBJ2-7; clone_size: few; v_call: TRBV28; cdr3_length: 13; d_call: .; cdr3_aa: CASSSYRAYEQYF; cdr3_nt: TGTGCCAGCAGCTCCTACAGGGCCTACGAGCAGTACTTC
j_call: TRBJ2-1; clone_size: .; v_call: TRBV29-1; cdr3_length: 13; d_call: .; cdr3_aa: CSVEAQGYNEQFF; cdr3_nt: TGCAGCGTTGAAGCCCAGGGGTACAATGAGCAGTTCTTC
j_call: TRBJ2-5; clone_size: .; v_call: TRBV25-1; cdr3_length: 17; d_call: TRBD2; cdr3_aa: CASQRGFGQPGGETQYF; cdr3_nt: TGTGCTTCGCAGAGGGGCTTCGGCCAACCGGGGGGAGAGACCCAGTACTTC
j_call: TRBJ1-1; clone_size: .; v_call: TRBV3-1; cdr3_length: 13; d_call: .; cdr3_aa: CASSSKPIGEAFF; cdr3_nt: TGTGCCAGCAGCTCTAAACCGATTGGCGAAGCTTTCTTT
j_call: TRBJ2-2; clone_size: few; v_call: TRBV20-1; cdr3_length: 16; d_call: TRBD2; cdr3_aa: CSARNPGLAHTGELFF; cdr3_nt: TGCAGTGCCCGTAACCCGGGACTAGCTCACACCGGGGAGCTGTTTTTT
j_call: TRBJ1-1; clone_size: .; v_call: TRBV5-8; cdr3_length: 13; d_call: .; cdr3_aa: CASRDIPDTEAFF; cdr3_nt: TGTGCCAGCAGGGACATCCCGGACACTGAAGCTTTCTTT
j_call: TRBJ2-5; clone_size: few; v_call: TRBV12-3/TRBV12-4; cdr3_length: 16; d_call: TRBD2; cdr3_aa: CASSLLAGSFKETQYF; cdr3_nt: TGTGCCAGCAGTTTATTAGCGGGAAGCTTCAAAGAGACCCAGTACTTC
j_call: TRBJ1-5; clone_size: many; v_call: TRBV29-1; cdr3_length: 15; d_call: .; cdr3_aa: CSVPRKGEGNQPQHF; cdr3_nt: TGCAGCGTCCCCCGGAAGGGAGAAGGAAATCAGCCCCAGCATTTT
j_call: TRBJ1-2; clone_size: .; v_call: TRBV6-1; cdr3_length: 13; d_call: TRBD1; cdr3_aa: CASSGRGLYGYTF; cdr3_nt: TGTGCCAGCAGCGGAAGGGGGCTCTATGGCTACACCTTC
j_call: TRBJ2-5; clone_size: few; v_call: TRBV11-2; cdr3_length: 12; d_call: .; cdr3_aa: CASSPVADTPYF; cdr3_nt: TGTGCCAGCAGCCCCGTTGCGGACACCCCGTACTTC
j_call: TRBJ2-3; clone_size: .; v_call: TRBV20-1; cdr3_length: 14; d_call: .; cdr3_aa: CSARDVGRADTQYF; cdr3_nt: TGCAGTGCTAGAGATGTCGGGAGAGCAGATACGCAGTATTTT
j_call: TRBJ2-1; clone_size: .; v_call: TRBV4-3; cdr3_length: 15; d_call: TRBD2; cdr3_aa: CASSLSGRDYNEQFF; cdr3_nt: TGCGCCAGCAGCCTTAGCGGGAGAGACTACAATGAGCAGTTCTTC
j_call: TRBJ2-7; clone_size: few; v_call: TRBV10-3; cdr3_length: 13; d_call: .; cdr3_aa: CAISGDSGYEQYF; cdr3_nt: TGTGCCATCAGTGGAGACAGCGGCTACGAGCAGTACTTC
j_call: TRBJ2-1; clone_size: .; v_call: TRBV5-6; cdr3_length: 16; d_call: .; cdr3_aa: CASSSRRGATYNEQFF; cdr3_nt: TGTGCCAGCAGCAGCCGAAGAGGGGCTACCTACAATGAGCAGTTCTTC
j_call: TRBJ2-5; clone_size: .; v_call: TRBV11-2; cdr3_length: 13; d_call: TRBD1; cdr3_aa: CASSLEQGVPQYF; cdr3_nt: TGTGCCAGCAGCTTAGAACAGGGGGTGCCCCAGTACTTC
j_call: TRBJ2-5; clone_size: few; v_call: TRBV6-5; cdr3_length: 12; d_call: .; cdr3_aa: CASSNPGKTQYF; cdr3_nt: TGTGCCAGCAGTAACCCCGGGAAGACCCAGTACTTC
j_call: TRBJ2-1; clone_size: few; v_call: TRBV5-6; cdr3_length: 13; d_call: .; cdr3_aa: CASSFQIGNEQFF; cdr3_nt: TGTGCCAGCAGCTTTCAGATTGGAAATGAGCAGTTCTTC
j_call: TRBJ2-7; clone_size: .; v_call: TRBV20-1; cdr3_length: 11; d_call: .; cdr3_aa: CSAREYHEQYF; cdr3_nt: TGCAGTGCTAGGGAGTACCACGAGCAGTACTTC
j_call: TRBJ1-5; clone_size: few; v_call: TRBV20-1; cdr3_length: 14; d_call: .; cdr3_aa: CSALRGGSNQPQHF; cdr3_nt: TGCAGTGCTTTACGCGGGGGTAGCAATCAGCCCCAGCATTTT
j_call: TRBJ2-7; clone_size: .; v_call: TRBV7-9; cdr3_length: 13; d_call: .; cdr3_aa: CASSFGDLGEQYF; cdr3_nt: TGTGCCAGCAGCTTCGGAGACCTGGGGGAGCAGTACTTC
j_call: TRBJ2-5; clone_size: few; v_call: TRBV11-2; cdr3_length: 15; d_call: TRBD1; cdr3_aa: CASSTGTTGGETQYF; cdr3_nt: TGTGCCAGCAGTACGGGAACCACAGGGGGTGAGACCCAGTACTTC
j_call: TRBJ2-3; clone_size: few; v_call: TRBV5-1; cdr3_length: 15; d_call: .; cdr3_aa: CASSSYRISTDTQYF; cdr3_nt: TGCGCCAGCAGCTCTTACAGGATCAGCACAGATACGCAGTATTTT
j_call: TRBJ1-5; clone_size: .; v_call: TRBV12-3/TRBV12-4; cdr3_length: 15; d_call: TRBD1; cdr3_aa: CASRIVDRENQPQHF; cdr3_nt: TGTGCCAGCAGAATCGTAGACAGGGAAAATCAGCCCCAGCATTTT
j_call: TRBJ2-7; clone_size: few; v_call: TRBV5-6; cdr3_length: 13; d_call: .; cdr3_aa: CASSSERSYEQYF; cdr3_nt: TGTGCCAGCAGCTCGGAGAGGTCCTACGAGCAGTACTTC
j_call: TRBJ1-1; clone_size: many; v_call: TRBV20-1; cdr3_length: 12; d_call: .; cdr3_aa: CSARLPNREAFF; cdr3_nt: TGCAGTGCTAGACTCCCCAACCGCGAAGCTTTCTTT
j_call: TRBJ2-4; clone_size: .; v_call: TRBV7-8; cdr3_length: 15; d_call: .; cdr3_aa: CASSLRGASKNIQYF; cdr3_nt: TGTGCCAGCAGCTTACGGGGGGCATCCAAAAACATTCAGTACTTC
j_call: TRBJ2-1; clone_size: .; v_call: TRBV5-1; cdr3_length: 15; d_call: .; cdr3_aa: CASSLASGVGNEQFF; cdr3_nt: TGCGCCAGCAGCTTGGCCTCGGGAGTTGGTAATGAGCAGTTCTTC
j_call: TRBJ2-5; clone_size: few; v_call: TRBV10-3; cdr3_length: 16; d_call: TRBD2; cdr3_aa: CAISRTSEISQETQYF; cdr3_nt: TGTGCCATCAGTAGGACTAGCGAGATTTCCCAAGAGACCCAGTACTTC
j_call: TRBJ1-4; clone_size: few; v_call: TRBV29-1; cdr3_length: 15; d_call: .; cdr3_aa: CSVEDPDGHNEKLFF; cdr3_nt: TGCAGCGTTGAGGACCCGGACGGGCATAATGAAAAACTGTTTTTT
j_call: TRBJ2-3; clone_size: many; v_call: TRBV7-6; cdr3_length: 16; d_call: TRBD2; cdr3_aa: CASSLIAGGSTDTQYF; cdr3_nt: TGTGCCAGCAGCCTGATAGCGGGAGGAAGTACAGATACGCAGTATTTT
j_call: TRBJ2-1; clone_size: few; v_call: TRBV7-4; cdr3_length: 16; d_call: TRBD2; cdr3_aa: CASSLGGRGRADEQFF; cdr3_nt: TGTGCCAGCAGCTTAGGTGGGAGAGGGAGGGCGGATGAGCAGTTCTTC
j_call: TRBJ2-5; clone_size: .; v_call: TRBV7-9; cdr3_length: 16; d_call: TRBD2; cdr3_aa: CASSLGGMTGGETQYF; cdr3_nt: TGTGCCAGCAGCTTAGGCGGGATGACGGGAGGAGAGACCCAGTACTTC
j_call: TRBJ2-6; clone_size: .; v_call: TRBV7-2; cdr3_length: 14; d_call: .; cdr3_aa: CASSFNSGANVLTF; cdr3_nt: TGTGCCAGCAGCTTTAACTCTGGGGCCAACGTCCTGACTTTC
j_call: TRBJ2-5; clone_size: .; v_call: TRBV7-2; cdr3_length: 16; d_call: TRBD2; cdr3_aa: CASSYPPGGLKETQYF; cdr3_nt: TGTGCCAGCAGCTACCCCCCGGGGGGGCTCAAAGAGACCCAGTACTTC
j_call: TRBJ2-7; clone_size: few; v_call: TRBV6-1; cdr3_length: 13; d_call: TRBD1; cdr3_aa: CASNRDRDYEQYF; cdr3_nt: TGTGCCAGCAACCGGGACAGGGACTACGAGCAGTACTTC
j_call: TRBJ2-5; clone_size: .; v_call: TRBV29-1; cdr3_length: 12; d_call: .; cdr3_aa: CSVEGGRKTQYF; cdr3_nt: TGCAGCGTTGAGGGGGGTAGGAAGACCCAGTACTTC
j_call: TRBJ2-5; clone_size: .; v_call: TRBV5-6; cdr3_length: 15; d_call: .; cdr3_aa: CASSFSGHGTETQYF; cdr3_nt: TGTGCCAGCAGCTTTTCGGGACATGGAACAGAGACCCAGTACTTC
j_call: TRBJ2-7; clone_size: few; v_call: TRBV4-2; cdr3_length: 11; d_call: TRBD2; cdr3_aa: CASSAGTSTYF; cdr3_nt: TGTGCCAGCAGTGCCGGGACTAGCACCTACTTC
j_call: TRBJ2-3; clone_size: .; v_call: TRBV7-9; cdr3_length: 13; d_call: .; cdr3_aa: CASRPAGTDTQYF; cdr3_nt: TGTGCCAGCAGGCCGGCTGGCACAGATACGCAGTATTTT
j_call: TRBJ2-1; clone_size: many; v_call: TRBV20-1; cdr3_length: 12; d_call: .; cdr3_aa: CSARADFNEQFF; cdr3_nt: TGCAGTGCTAGAGCGGACTTCAATGAGCAGTTCTTC
j_call: TRBJ1-2; clone_size: .; v_call: TRBV7-2; cdr3_length: 14; d_call: .; cdr3_aa: CASSLITGRRGYTF; cdr3_nt: TGTGCCAGCAGCTTAATTACAGGGCGGAGGGGCTACACCTTC
j_call: TRBJ2-5; clone_size: many; v_call: TRBV20-1; cdr3_length: 12; d_call: .; cdr3_aa: CSGGAGAETQYF; cdr3_nt: TGCAGTGGTGGGGCAGGGGCAGAGACCCAGTACTTC